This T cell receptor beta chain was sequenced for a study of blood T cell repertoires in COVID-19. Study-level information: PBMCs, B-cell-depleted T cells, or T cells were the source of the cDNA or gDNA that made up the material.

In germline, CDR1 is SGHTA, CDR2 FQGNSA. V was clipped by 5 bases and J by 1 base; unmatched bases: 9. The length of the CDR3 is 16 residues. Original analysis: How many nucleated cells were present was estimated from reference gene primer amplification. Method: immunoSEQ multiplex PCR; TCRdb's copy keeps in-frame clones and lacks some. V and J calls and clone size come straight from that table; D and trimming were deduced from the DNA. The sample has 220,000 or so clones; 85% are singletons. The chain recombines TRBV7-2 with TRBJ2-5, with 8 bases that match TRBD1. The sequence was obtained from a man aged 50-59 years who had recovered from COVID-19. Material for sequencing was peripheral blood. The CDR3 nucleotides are TGTGCCAGCAGCCAGGGGGCGGCGGTGGGCCAAGAGACCCAGTACTTC. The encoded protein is CASSQGAAVGQETQYF.